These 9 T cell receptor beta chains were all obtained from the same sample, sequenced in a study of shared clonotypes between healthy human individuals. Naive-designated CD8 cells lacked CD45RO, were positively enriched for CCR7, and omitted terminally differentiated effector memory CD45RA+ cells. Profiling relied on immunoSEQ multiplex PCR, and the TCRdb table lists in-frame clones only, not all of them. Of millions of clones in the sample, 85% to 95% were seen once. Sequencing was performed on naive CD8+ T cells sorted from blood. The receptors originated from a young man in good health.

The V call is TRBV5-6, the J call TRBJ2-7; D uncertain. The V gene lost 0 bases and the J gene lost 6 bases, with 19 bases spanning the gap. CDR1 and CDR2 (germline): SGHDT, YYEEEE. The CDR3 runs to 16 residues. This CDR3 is CASSLGLNGVLAEQYF. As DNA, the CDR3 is TGTGCCAGCAGCTTGGGGTTGAATGGAGTTCTCGCCGAGCAGTACTTC.

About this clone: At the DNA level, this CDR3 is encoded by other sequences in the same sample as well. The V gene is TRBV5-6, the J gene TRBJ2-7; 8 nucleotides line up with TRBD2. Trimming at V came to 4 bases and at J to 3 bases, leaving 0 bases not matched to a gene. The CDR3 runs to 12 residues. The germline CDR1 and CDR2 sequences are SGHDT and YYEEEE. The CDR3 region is CASSSGSYEQYF. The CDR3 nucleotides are TGTGCCAGCAGCAGCGGGAGCTACGAGCAGTACTTC.

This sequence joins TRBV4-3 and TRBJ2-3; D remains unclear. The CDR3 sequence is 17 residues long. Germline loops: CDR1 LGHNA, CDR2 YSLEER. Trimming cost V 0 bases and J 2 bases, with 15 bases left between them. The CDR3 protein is CASSQDPGGVVTDTQYF. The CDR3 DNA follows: TGCGCCAGCAGCCAAGATCCGGGCGGAGTGGTCACAGATACGCAGTATTTT.

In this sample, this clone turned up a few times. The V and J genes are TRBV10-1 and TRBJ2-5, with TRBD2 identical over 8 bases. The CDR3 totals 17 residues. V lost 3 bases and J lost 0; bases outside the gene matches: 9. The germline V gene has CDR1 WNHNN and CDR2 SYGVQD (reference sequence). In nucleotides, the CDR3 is TGCGCCAGCAGTGATTCCCCCCAGCGGGGGAACCAAGAGACCCAGTACTTC. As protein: CASSDSPQRGNQETQYF.

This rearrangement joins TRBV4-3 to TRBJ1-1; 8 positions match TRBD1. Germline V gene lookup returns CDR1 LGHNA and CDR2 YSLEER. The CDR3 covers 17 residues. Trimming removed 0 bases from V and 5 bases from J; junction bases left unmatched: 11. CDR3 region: CASSQDPQTGEGTEAFF. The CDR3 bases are TGCGCCAGCAGCCAAGATCCCCAGACAGGGGAAGGGACTGAAGCTTTCTTT.

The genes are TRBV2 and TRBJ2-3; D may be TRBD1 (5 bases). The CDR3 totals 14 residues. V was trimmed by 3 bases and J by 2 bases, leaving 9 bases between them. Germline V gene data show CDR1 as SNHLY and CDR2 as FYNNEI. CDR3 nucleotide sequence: TGTGCCAGCAGTGAGCCCAGGGACACAGATACGCAGTATTTT. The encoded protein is CASSEPRDTDTQYF.

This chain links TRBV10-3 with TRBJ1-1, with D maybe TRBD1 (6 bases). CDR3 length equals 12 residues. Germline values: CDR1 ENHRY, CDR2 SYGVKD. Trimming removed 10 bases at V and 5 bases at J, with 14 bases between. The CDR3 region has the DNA TGTGCCAGCGAGGGGGGGAGGACTGAAGCTTTCTTT. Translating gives CASEGGRTEAFF.

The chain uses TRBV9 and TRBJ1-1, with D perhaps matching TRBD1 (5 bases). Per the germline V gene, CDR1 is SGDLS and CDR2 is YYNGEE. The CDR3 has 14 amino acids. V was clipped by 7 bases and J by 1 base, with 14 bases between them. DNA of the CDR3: TGTGCCAGCTCGGAAGGACACTGGAACACTGAAGCTTTCTTT. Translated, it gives CASSEGHWNTEAFF.

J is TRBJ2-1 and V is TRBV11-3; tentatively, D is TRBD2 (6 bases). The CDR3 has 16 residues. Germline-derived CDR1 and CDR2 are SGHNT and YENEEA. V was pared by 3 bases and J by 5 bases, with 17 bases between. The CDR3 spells CASSLGGEGRDNEQFF. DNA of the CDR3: TGTGCCAGCAGCTTGGGGGGTGAGGGCCGGGACAATGAGCAGTTCTTC.